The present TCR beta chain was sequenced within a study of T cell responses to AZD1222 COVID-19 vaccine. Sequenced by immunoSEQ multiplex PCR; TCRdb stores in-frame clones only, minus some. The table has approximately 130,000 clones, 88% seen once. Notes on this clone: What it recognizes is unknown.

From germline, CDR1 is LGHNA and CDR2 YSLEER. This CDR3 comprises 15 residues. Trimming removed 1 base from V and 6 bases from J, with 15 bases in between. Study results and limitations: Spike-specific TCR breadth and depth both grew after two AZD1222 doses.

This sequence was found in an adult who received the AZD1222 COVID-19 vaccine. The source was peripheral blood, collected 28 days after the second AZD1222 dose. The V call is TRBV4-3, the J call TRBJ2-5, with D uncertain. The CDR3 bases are TGCGCCAGCAGCCAAGTCGGCGGCTACCACCAGACCCAGTACTTC. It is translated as CASSQVGGYHQTQYF.